This passage covers 14 T cell receptor delta chains from one sample sequenced in a study of gamma-delta T cells after stem cell transplantation. TCRdb re-called the RT-PCR reads via CATT. In the table there are roughly 10,000 delta-chain clones, about two fifths of which are singletons. Sequencing used gamma-delta T cells. The receptors here all came from a human donor. It is not recorded whose cells these are; they may come from a transplant donor.

This rearrangement joins TRAV29/DV5 to TRDJ1; 10 bases are a match to TRDD3. The CDR3 runs to 12 residues. With V trimmed by 6 bases and J by 5 bases, 4 bases remained unmatched. The germline V gene encodes CDR1 NSMFDY and CDR2 ISSIKDK. The CDR3 region is CAVWGISDKLIF. The DNA for the CDR3 is TGTGCAGTCTGGGGGATAAGTGATAAACTCATCTTT.

A note on this clone: The identical CDR3 is also encoded by other nucleotide sequences in the sample. This chain's CDR3 is CALGDNPTSILGACWDTRQMFF. CDR3 nucleotides: TGTGCTCTTGGGGACAATCCTACTTCGATACTGGGGGCCTGCTGGGACACCCGACAGATGTTTTTC. The gene calls are TRDV1 and TRDJ3, with 8 bases identical to TRDD3. The CDR3 runs to 22 residues. Germline CDR1 and CDR2: TSWWSYY and QGS. Trimming took 3 bases from V and 3 from J; bases not matched to a gene: 19.

This clone came up a few times. The rearrangement uses TRDV3 and TRDJ1, with D possibly TRDD3 on 5 matching bases. Trimming left V 1 base short and J 3 bases short, with 18 bases between. CDR1 and CDR2 from the germline V gene are TVYSNPD and GDNSRS (reference sequence). This CDR3 comprises 15 residues. The DNA of the CDR3 is TGTGCCTTTAATCCCCACCGGGGACTACCCGATAAACTCATCTTT. This encodes CAFNPHRGLPDKLIF.

A remark on this clone: The likely explanation is a read error, given a far larger clone one base away. This chain links TRDV2 with TRDJ3; 7 nucleotides align to TRDD3. Germline CDR1 GEAIGNYY, CDR2 EKD. This CDR3 contains 17 residues. CDR3 coding DNA: TGTGCCTGTGACACCTGGGGGAGCTCCTGGGACCCCCGACAGATGTTTTTC. It specifies CACDTWGSSWDPRQMFF.

This clone was observed a few times. The V call is TRDV3, the J call TRDJ1; TRDD3 agrees at 8 bases. J gave up 0 bases and V 3 bases, and 15 bases lay outside the gene matches. The CDR3 spans 17 residues. The germline V gene encodes CDR1 TVYSNPD and CDR2 GDNSRS (reference sequence). The CDR3 here is CAFNSTGGSLYTDKLIF. The CDR3 nucleotides read TGTGCCTTCAATTCTACTGGGGGTTCTCTGTACACCGATAAACTCATCTTT.

This clone was counted between two and nine times. The gene calls are TRDV1 and TRDJ1; 10 bases map to TRDD3. The CDR3 contains 19 residues. The V gene's germline CDR1 is TSWWSYY and CDR2 QGS. The V gene end was trimmed by 0 bases and the J gene end by 7 bases; junction bases not matched to a gene: 17. The CDR3 DNA sequence: TGTGCTCTTGGGGAACTACATGATACATACTGGGGGATCGGAGGTAAACTCATCTTT. As protein: CALGELHDTYWGIGGKLIF.

The sample holds a few counts of this clone. J is TRDJ1 and V is TRDV1, with 7 bases identical to TRDD2. The germline V gene has CDR1 TSWWSYY and CDR2 QGS. V lost 5 bases, J lost 0 bases, and 18 bases stayed unmatched. The CDR3 spans 19 residues. CDR3 in amino acids: CALGTHLAFLPPYTDKLIF. The CDR3 nucleotides are TGTGCTCTTGGGACCCACCTGGCCTTCCTCCCACCGTACACCGATAAACTCATCTTT.

This clone turned up a few times. The chain is built from TRDV1 and TRDJ1, with 10 bases fitting TRDD3. From germline, CDR1 is TSWWSYY and CDR2 QGS. The CDR3 length is 16 residues. V lost 7 bases to trimming and J lost 3 bases; unmatched junction nucleotides: 11. The CDR3 loop reads CALERCLGDRADKLIF. Written as DNA, the CDR3 is TGTGCTCTTGAGCGTTGCCTGGGGGATAGAGCCGATAAACTCATCTTT.

This clone was recorded a few times. The rearrangement uses TRDV2 and TRDJ3; the D gene is possibly TRDD3 (6 bases). Trimming stripped 0 bases from V and 0 bases from J, with 11 bases between. The CDR3 covers 18 residues. Germline loops: CDR1 GEAIGNYY, CDR2 EKD. The CDR3 region has the DNA TGTGCCTGTGACACCGTCTGGGGAAGCTCCTGGGACACCCGACAGATGTTTTTC. Residues: CACDTVWGSSWDTRQMFF.

DNA for the CDR3: TGTGCCTTCTCACAGACTCATGCAAACCTCATCTTT. This translates into CAFSQTHANLIF. The rearrangement joins TRDV3 to TRDJ1; D gene uncertain. The germline gives CDR1 TVYSNPD, CDR2 GDNSRS (reference sequence). The CDR3 runs 12 residues. V was pared by 3 bases and J by 11 bases, with 19 bases between.

This sequence joins TRDV1 and TRDJ1; D may be TRDD3 (5 bases). V was cut by 5 bases and J by 8 bases, with 27 bases left in between. This CDR3 is 17 amino acids long. The germline V gene has CDR1 TSWWSYY and CDR2 QGS. The CDR3 DNA reads TGTGCTCTTGGGCCTAATGGGTTCGGGGTCCGCTGGGTGAAACTCATCTTT. It codes for CALGPNGFGVRWVKLIF.

The chain carries TRDV1 and TRDJ1; TRDD3 aligns across 9 bases. Germline CDR1 reads TSWWSYY; CDR2 reads QGS. Unmatched junction bases numbered 18, after V lost 1 base and J lost 0 bases. This CDR3 is 21 amino acids long. The CDR3 DNA sequence: TGTGCTCTTGGGGAACAGATCTTCCCTACCTACTGGGGGACTTACACCGATAAACTCATCTTT. This encodes CALGEQIFPTYWGTYTDKLIF.

To note about this clone: This specimen includes other DNA sequences encoding the same CDR3. V is TRDV2 and J is TRDJ3; D is perhaps TRDD3 (6 bases). The CDR3 sequence is 17 residues long. Germline lookup yields CDR1 GEAIGNYY and CDR2 EKD. The V end lost 4 bases, the J end lost 0 bases, and 12 bases lay between the germline ends. DNA of the CDR3: TGTGCCTGTGAACGCCTGGGGAGCTCCTGGGACACCCGACAGATGTTTTTC. Its protein product is CACERLGSSWDTRQMFF.

The chain carries TRDV3 and TRDJ1; 7 bases align to TRDD3. The CDR3 consists of 16 residues. The V segment lost 5 bases and the J segment 1 base; nucleotides outside the gene matches: 16. Germline assignment: CDR1 TVYSNPD and CDR2 GDNSRS (reference sequence). For the CDR3, the DNA is TGTGCCGCTGGAGCCTATACTGGGGTGTGCACCGATAAACTCATCTTT. Encoded protein: CAAGAYTGVCTDKLIF.